The 27 T cell receptor beta chains below all came from one sample that was sequenced in a study of blood T cell repertoires in COVID-19. Only in-frame clones appear in the TCRdb table, and some are missing; sequencing was by immunoSEQ multiplex PCR. The repertoire holds roughly 110,000 clones, around 89% seen once, with under 7% in the top ten. Sequencing was carried out using peripheral blood. All receptors come from a man aged 45-60 years with active or convalescent COVID-19.

The chain joins TRBV6-4 to TRBJ1-1, with 7 nucleotides matching TRBD1. Germline V gene lookup returns CDR1 MRHNA and CDR2 SNTAGT. Trimming took 3 bases from V and 5 from J; bases not matched to a gene: 6. The CDR3 has 14 amino acids. The CDR3 sequence is CASSEGTGETEAFF. Here the CDR3 DNA reads TGTGCCAGCAGTGAAGGTACAGGGGAAACTGAAGCTTTCTTT.

CDR3 residues: CASILDIRPFF. The CDR3 nucleotides are TGTGCCAGCATATTGGACATAAGACCTTTCTTT. The chain joins TRBV6-5 to TRBJ1-1, with a weak D call TRBD1 (5 bases). Germline V gives CDR1 MNHEY, CDR2 SVGAGI. Deletions cut 7 bases from V and 12 bases from J, with 15 bases between. The CDR3 has 11 amino acids.

The V gene is TRBV28, the J gene TRBJ2-1; D is perhaps TRBD1 (6 bases). Germline assignment: CDR1 MDHEN and CDR2 SYDVKM. Trimming removed 1 base at V and 7 bases at J, with 11 bases between. The CDR3 sequence is 14 residues long. The CDR3 DNA follows: TGTGCCAGCAGTTTATCGGGCAGGGGTAATGAGCAGTTCTTC. As protein: CASSLSGRGNEQFF.

The table lists this clone with a count of one. The J gene is TRBJ1-6, the V gene TRBV9; 8 bases fit TRBD1. The V gene's germline CDR1 is SGDLS and CDR2 YYNGEE. This CDR3 has 16 residues. V shed 0 bases and J 9 bases; nucleotides not matched to a gene: 8. The CDR3 sequence: CASSVGTDRAPSPLHF. DNA for the CDR3: TGTGCCAGCAGCGTAGGTACGGACAGGGCTCCTTCACCCCTCCACTTT.

In DNA, the CDR3 is TGTGCCAGCAGTCCCGCGGACTACTCCTACGAGCAGTACTTC. It yields the protein CASSPADYSYEQYF. The chain has TRBV28 and TRBJ2-7; D is possibly TRBD2 (6 bases). Trimming pared 5 bases from V and 0 bases from J, leaving 11 bases between. Germline V gene lookup returns CDR1 MDHEN and CDR2 SYDVKM. This CDR3 is 14 amino acids long.

This chain joins TRBV7-6 and TRBJ1-6; tentatively, D is TRBD1 (5 bases). From germline, CDR1 is SGHVS and CDR2 FNYEAQ. The V end was cut by 2 bases, the J end by 4 bases, with 9 bases between. The CDR3 spans 15 residues. In DNA form, the CDR3 reads TGTGCCAGCAGCTTACAGGGATCGTATAATTCACCCCTCCACTTT. Amino acids: CASSLQGSYNSPLHF.

The chain recombines TRBV5-1 with TRBJ1-5; 8 bases are a match to TRBD1. The germline CDR1 and CDR2 sequences are SGHRS and YFSETQ. The length of the CDR3 is 14 residues. Trimming at V came to 4 bases and at J to 6 bases, leaving 6 bases not matched to a gene. CDR3 loop: CASSETGEFQPQHF. As DNA, the CDR3 is TGCGCCAGCAGCGAGACAGGGGAGTTTCAGCCCCAGCATTTT.

This chain uses TRBV5-1 with TRBJ2-1; TRBD2 matches 10 bases. The V gene end was trimmed by 2 bases and the J gene end by 9 bases; junction bases not matched to a gene: 8. This CDR3 has 15 amino acids. Germline assignment: CDR1 SGHRS and CDR2 YFSETQ. CDR3 sequence reads: CASSLRLAGESEQFF. The CDR3 DNA sequence: TGCGCCAGCAGCTTACGTCTAGCGGGAGAGTCTGAGCAGTTCTTC.

The rearrangement joins TRBV3-1 (or the pseudogene TRBV3-2) to TRBJ2-1; 15 bases align to TRBD2. Germline trimming cut 1 base from V and 7 bases from J; bases unmatched to any gene: 17. The CDR3 spans 21 residues. CDR1 and CDR2 (germline): LGHDT, YNNKEL (reference sequence). CDR3 residues: CASSQAPQGARGLAGGNEQFF. The DNA for the CDR3 is TGTGCCAGCAGCCAAGCCCCACAGGGGGCGCGGGGACTAGCGGGAGGTAATGAGCAGTTCTTC.

The J gene is TRBJ2-7, the V gene TRBV4-2, with D maybe TRBD2 (6 bases). CDR3 length: 15 amino acids. V lost 0 bases and J lost 5, with 14 bases in between. Germline CDR1 and CDR2: LGHNA and YNFKEQ. The DNA of the CDR3 is TGTGCCAGCAGCCAAGATGGTGTTACGGGGGACGAGCAGTACTTC. It is translated as CASSQDGVTGDEQYF.

The genes are TRBV30 and TRBJ2-7; tentative D call: TRBD2 (6 bases). V was trimmed by 2 bases and J by 2 bases, leaving 10 bases between them. This CDR3 comprises 13 residues. Germline loops: CDR1 GTSNPN, CDR2 SVGIG (reference sequence). DNA of the CDR3: TGTGCCTGGAGTCCGGGGGTCACCTACGAGCAGTACTTC. It codes for CAWSPGVTYEQYF.

The rearrangement uses TRBV27 and TRBJ2-7; 12 positions match TRBD2. After removal of 7 bases from V and 4 bases from J, the junction contained 5 bases not matched to a gene. Germline CDR1 reads MNHEY; CDR2 reads SMNVEV (reference sequence). This CDR3 is 14 amino acids long. The CDR3 spells CASTLAGGPYEQYF. Here the CDR3 DNA reads TGTGCCAGCACCCTAGCGGGAGGGCCTTACGAGCAGTACTTC.

The chain couples TRBV11-2 to TRBJ2-7; TRBD2 matches at 7 bases. Losses at the gene ends were 2 bases for V and 6 bases for J; bases not matched to a gene: 7. Germline V gene lookup returns CDR1 SGHAT and CDR2 FQNNGV. This CDR3 region has 14 residues. The CDR3 DNA reads as TGTGCCAGCAGCTTAAGGCGGGAGCAAGGCGAGCAGTACTTC. It encodes CASSLRREQGEQYF.

The rearrangement uses TRBV3-1 (or the pseudogene TRBV3-2) and TRBJ2-1; 7 nucleotides agree with TRBD2. V lost 4 bases, J lost 2 bases, and 5 bases stayed unmatched. This CDR3 is built from 15 residues. CDR1 is LGHDT and CDR2 is YNNKEL in the germline V gene (reference sequence). The CDR3 protein is CASSPRDYAYNEQFF. The CDR3 nucleotides are TGTGCCAGCAGCCCTAGGGACTATGCCTACAATGAGCAGTTCTTC.

The chain employs TRBV28 and TRBJ1-2; 9 bases line up with TRBD1. Germline-derived CDR1 and CDR2 are MDHEN and SYDVKM. J was trimmed by 1 base and V by 7 bases; bases with no gene match: 7. The CDR3 spans 15 residues. DNA for the CDR3: TGTGCCAGCAAATTGACAGGGGGACATAACTATGGCTACACCTTC. Amino acids: CASKLTGGHNYGYTF.

The gene calls are TRBV4-3 and TRBJ2-1, with D uncertain. Per germline, CDR1 LGHNA and CDR2 YSLEER. The CDR3 loop spans 16 amino acids. The V end lost 0 bases, the J end lost 7 bases, and 16 bases lay between the germline ends. CDR3 loop: CASSQDFLLRTNEQFF. CDR3 nucleotide sequence: TGCGCCAGCAGCCAAGATTTCCTCCTCCGTACAAATGAGCAGTTCTTC.

Only a few counts were recorded for this clone. The chain recombines TRBV21-1 with TRBJ2-7; whether TRBD2, the table's D call, matches the DNA was not checked. TRBV21-1 is tagged as a pseudogene. There are 14 residues in the CDR3. The CDR3 sequence is CASGRVGLATEQYF. The CDR3 region has the DNA TGTGCCAGCGGAAGAGTAGGACTAGCAACCGAGCAGTACTTC.

This clone appeared a single time. The genes are TRBV9 and TRBJ2-1; 7 bases match TRBD1. Germline CDR1 SGDLS, CDR2 YYNGEE. This CDR3 contains 15 residues. The trim removed 0 bases at V and 4 bases at J, leaving 4 bases unmatched. The CDR3 spells CASSVGPTGYNEQFF. The CDR3 coding sequence is TGTGCCAGCAGCGTAGGCCCGACAGGGTACAATGAGCAGTTCTTC.

J is TRBJ1-5 and V is TRBV6-6; maybe TRBD1 (5 bases). This CDR3 is 15 amino acids long. Looked up from germline, CDR1 is MNHNY and CDR2 is SVGAGI (reference sequence). Trimming cost V 6 bases and J 0 bases, with 12 bases left between them. CDR3 region: CASRQTVYSNQPQHF. In DNA, the CDR3 is TGTGCCAGCAGGCAGACAGTTTATAGCAATCAGCCCCAGCATTTT.

This chain connects TRBV9 to TRBJ2-1, with TRBD1 identical over 8 bases. Germline values: CDR1 SGDLS, CDR2 YYNGEE. Unmatched junction bases numbered 9, after V lost 4 bases and J lost 0 bases. The CDR3 runs 17 residues. For the CDR3, the DNA is TGTGCCAGCAGCCTCAGGGGGCGGACGAGCTCCTACAATGAGCAGTTCTTC. It translates to CASSLRGRTSSYNEQFF.

This chain uses TRBV27 with TRBJ2-7; TRBD1 matches 8 bases. CDR1 and CDR2 from the germline V gene are MNHEY and SMNVEV (reference sequence). The CDR3 totals 15 residues. V lost 5 bases, J lost 4 bases, and 10 bases stayed unmatched. The CDR3 here is CASSPQGALSYEQYF. Here the CDR3 DNA reads TGTGCCAGCAGTCCCCAGGGGGCTCTTTCGTACGAGCAGTACTTC.

The V call is TRBV5-4, the J call TRBJ2-7; TRBD1 matches 9 bases. V shed 3 bases and J 5 bases; nucleotides not matched to a gene: 6. Germline values: CDR1 SGHNT, CDR2 YYREEE (reference sequence). The CDR3 runs 14 residues. The CDR3 sequence: CASSSGTGSNEQYF. CDR3 bases: TGTGCCAGCAGCTCCGGGACAGGGTCCAACGAGCAGTACTTC.

The sample holds one count of this clone. V is TRBV10-1 and J is TRBJ1-1; D is possibly TRBD1 (6 bases). CDR1 and CDR2 from the germline V gene are WNHNN and SYGVQD (reference sequence). The CDR3 totals 15 residues. The V end was cut by 0 bases, the J end by 4 bases, with 12 bases between. The CDR3 DNA reads TGCGCCAGCAGTGAGTCTGGGCAGGGGCGCACTGAAGCTTTCTTT. Translated: CASSESGQGRTEAFF.

The V gene is TRBV6-5, the J gene TRBJ2-7, with D possibly matching TRBD1 (6 bases). The V gene lost 7 bases and the J gene lost 4 bases, with 14 bases spanning the gap. The CDR3 totals 13 residues. The germline gives CDR1 MNHEY, CDR2 SVGAGI. The CDR3 coding sequence is TGTGCCAGCATGTCAGGGGCAGGTTACGAGCAGTACTTC. Translated: CASMSGAGYEQYF.

The chain employs TRBV10-3 and TRBJ2-7; the D gene is possibly TRBD2 (5 bases). Germline V gives CDR1 ENHRY, CDR2 SYGVKD. The V gene lost 3 bases and the J gene lost 0 bases, with 6 bases spanning the gap. The CDR3 extends over 13 amino acids. CDR3 sequence: CAISDGGSYEQYF. CDR3 in DNA: TGTGCCATCAGTGACGGAGGCTCCTACGAGCAGTACTTC.

CDR3 residues: CASRAEGAMRAFF. CDR3 in DNA: TGTGCCAGCAGGGCAGAGGGGGCGATGAGAGCTTTCTTT. This chain connects TRBV6-5 to TRBJ1-1, with 7 positions matching TRBD1. Germline CDR1 is MNHEY and CDR2 is SVGAGI. J was trimmed by 10 bases and V by 6 bases; bases with no gene match: 11. The CDR3 totals 13 residues.

The chain combines TRBV6-5 with TRBJ2-7, with D tentatively TRBD1 (7 bases). V lost 0 bases and J 2 bases, leaving 14 bases between the germline ends. The CDR3 contains 16 residues. Germline CDR1 reads MNHEY; CDR2 reads SVGAGI. The CDR3 DNA follows: TGTGCCAGCAGTTACTCTGGCAGGGGGGTAACCTACGAGCAGTACTTC. Amino acids: CASSYSGRGVTYEQYF.